One sample yielded the 24 T cell receptor beta chains listed below, sequenced in a study of PD-1 blockade in classical Hodgkin lymphoma. This table comes from immunoSEQ multiplex PCR, and its TCRdb copy is limited to in-frame clones, with some not included. The table has 20,000 to 25,000 clones, around 64% seen once. In every patient, relapse followed autologous stem cell transplantation, while exposure to brentuximab vedotin differed. The sample consisted of peripheral blood mononuclear cells (PBMCs), taken at baseline. Source of these receptors: a human donor with classical Hodgkin lymphoma.

This chain connects TRBV19 to TRBJ1-3, with D maybe TRBD1 (5 bases). This CDR3 comprises 12 residues. Germline CDR1 and CDR2: LNHDA and SQIVND (reference sequence). Trimming stripped 10 bases from V and 0 bases from J, with 7 bases between. CDR3 nucleotides: TGTGCCACAGGGTACTCTGGAAACACCATATATTTT. Amino acids: CATGYSGNTIYF.

The CDR3 bases are TGTGCCAGCAGTTTAAGGGACAGGGGGTTCTATGAGCAGTTCTTC. Protein sequence: CASSLRDRGFYEQFF. V gene TRBV28 combines with J gene TRBJ2-1; 11 nucleotides align to TRBD1. CDR1 and CDR2 from the germline V gene are MDHEN and SYDVKM. J lost 8 bases, V lost 2 bases, and 5 bases had no gene match. The CDR3 has 15 amino acids.

CDR3 bases: TGTGCCAGCAGCCCCGGCAGGGGGGTCTCTGGGGCCAACGTCCTGACTTTC. Its protein is CASSPGRGVSGANVLTF. V and J are TRBV7-7 and TRBJ2-6; D might be TRBD1 (7 bases). From germline, CDR1 is SSHAT and CDR2 FNYEAQ (reference sequence). There are 17 residues in the CDR3. V was clipped by 5 bases and J by 0 bases, with 14 bases between them. The full variable domain, in which reference TRBV7-7 and TRBJ2-6 provide the parts outside the CDR3, is GAGVSQSPRYKVTKRGQDVTLRCDPISSHATLYWYQQALGQGPEFLTYFNYEAQPDKSGLPSDRFSAERPEGSISTLTIQRTEQRDSAMYRCASSPGRGVSGANVLTFGAGSRLTVL.

V and J are TRBV15 and TRBJ1-5, with TRBD1 identical over 8 bases. The CDR3 consists of 16 residues. The trim removed 4 bases at V and 4 bases at J, leaving 9 bases unmatched. Germline V gene lookup returns CDR1 LNHNV and CDR2 YYDKDF (reference sequence). CDR3 amino acids: CATSTHRGWPNQPQHF. The CDR3 nucleotides are TGTGCCACCAGCACCCACAGGGGGTGGCCAAATCAGCCCCAGCATTTT.

The chain couples TRBV9 to TRBJ1-2; 8 bases map to TRBD1. V dropped 6 bases and J dropped 3; count of bases not matched to a gene: 4. The germline gives CDR1 SGDLS, CDR2 YYNGEE. The CDR3 spans 13 residues. CDR3 bases: TGTGCCAGCACCACGGGACAGGACTATGGCTACACCTTC. Residues: CASTTGQDYGYTF. The complete variable domain, with remaining parts taken from reference TRBV9 and TRBJ1-2, reads DSGVTQTPKHLITATGQRVTLRCSPRSGDLSVYWYQQSLDQGLQFLIQYYNGEERAKGNILERFSAQQFPDLHSELNLSSLELGDSALYFCASTTGQDYGYTFGSGTRLTVV.

The chain couples TRBV9 to TRBJ2-5; no clear D. CDR1 is SGDLS, CDR2 YYNGEE, per germline. V was clipped by 0 bases and J by 2 bases, with 11 bases between them. The CDR3 has 15 amino acids. The CDR3 loop is CASSVAGMSQETQYF. The CDR3 DNA reads TGTGCCAGCAGCGTAGCTGGGATGAGTCAAGAGACCCAGTACTTC.

J is TRBJ1-1 and V is TRBV7-3; D perhaps matches TRBD1 (5 bases). Trimming pared 1 base from V and 2 bases from J, leaving 20 bases between. The CDR3 runs to 18 residues. CDR1 is SGHTA and CDR2 is FQGTGA in the germline V gene. This chain's CDR3 is CASSLNDRAGPSNTEAFF. In DNA, the CDR3 is TGTGCCAGCAGCTTAAATGATCGGGCAGGGCCTTCAAACACTGAAGCTTTCTTT.

The V gene is TRBV29-1, the J gene TRBJ2-5; D call uncertain. Germline CDR1 reads SQVTM; CDR2 reads ANQGSEA. Trimming shortened V by 5 bases and J by 7 bases, and 8 bases separated the two germline ends. The CDR3 contains 10 residues. The CDR3 DNA follows: TGCAGCGTTTACGATGGGACCCAGTACTTC. Protein: CSVYDGTQYF.

The rearrangement joins TRBV7-9 to TRBJ2-5, with D tentatively TRBD1 or TRBD2 (6 bases each). Trimming cost V 1 base and J 1 base, with 13 bases left between them. Germline lookup yields CDR1 SEHNR and CDR2 FQNEAQ (reference sequence). This CDR3 has 16 amino acids. The CDR3, as DNA: TGTGCCAGCAGCTTAGAGGAGGGGGGCCTCCAAGAGACCCAGTACTTC. Translated, it gives CASSLEEGGLQETQYF.

The chain couples TRBV5-4 to TRBJ2-3; D gene uncertain. This CDR3 is 15 amino acids long. Germline V gene lookup returns CDR1 SGHNT and CDR2 YYREEE (reference sequence). The V end lost 0 bases, the J end lost 6 bases, and 14 bases lay between the germline ends. The CDR3 region is CASSLGSANGDTQYF. CDR3 DNA sequence: TGTGCCAGCAGCTTGGGAAGCGCCAACGGGGATACGCAGTATTTT.

This clone rates as medium-sized. Other DNA variants within this sample encode the same CDR3. J is TRBJ1-5 and V is TRBV19; D remains ambiguous. Germline V CDR1 and CDR2: LNHDA, SQIVND (reference sequence). V was trimmed by 8 bases and J by 0 bases, leaving 5 bases between them. The CDR3 is made up of 12 amino acids. Written as DNA, the CDR3 is TGTGCCAGTCGAAATAGCAATCAGCCCCAGCATTTT. Amino acid sequence: CASRNSNQPQHF.

In its sample, this clone was seen a few times. V is TRBV19 and J is TRBJ1-2; no reliable D call. Trimming pared 5 bases from V and 1 base from J, leaving 14 bases between. CDR3 length equals 15 residues. Per germline, CDR1 LNHDA and CDR2 SQIVND (reference sequence). CDR3 nucleotides: TGTGCCAGTAGTCCAACGAGCAGAGTTAACTATGGCTACACCTTC. Translating it yields CASSPTSRVNYGYTF.

This clone was found a few times. The chain links TRBV6-6 to TRBJ1-3; a weak D match, TRBD1 (6 bases). The CDR3 runs 16 residues. V was clipped by 5 bases and J by 0 bases, with 14 bases between them. Per the germline V gene, CDR1 is MNHNY and CDR2 is SVGAGI (reference sequence). The CDR3 reads CASSVNRVTSGNTIYF. The CDR3 bases are TGTGCCAGCAGTGTGAACAGGGTTACCTCTGGAAACACCATATATTTT.

The rearrangement uses TRBV7-8 and TRBJ2-2; 7 nucleotides agree with TRBD2. Per the germline V gene, CDR1 is SGHVS and CDR2 is FQNEAQ. Losses at the gene ends were 6 bases for V and 6 bases for J; bases not matched to a gene: 16. The CDR3 has 17 residues. CDR3 nucleotide sequence: TGTGCCAGCAGTCCCAATCGGGGGGACCCTGGCGCCGGGGAGCTGTTTTTT. As protein: CASSPNRGDPGAGELFF.

This clone was detected only once. The rearrangement links TRBV5-1 to TRBJ2-3, with TRBD1 as a possible D gene (5 bases). The CDR3 runs to 13 residues. CDR1 SGHRS and CDR2 YFSETQ come from the germline V gene. The germline V and J ends were trimmed by 0 bases and 7 bases, with 9 bases remaining between them. CDR3 sequence: CASSLGQQYTQYF. The CDR3 DNA reads as TGCGCCAGCAGCTTGGGACAGCAGTATACGCAGTATTTT.

The rearrangement uses TRBV28 and TRBJ1-6; D possibly corresponds to TRBD1 (6 bases). Looked up from germline, CDR1 is MDHEN and CDR2 is SYDVKM. V shed 6 bases and J shed 4 bases, with 13 bases lying between them. The CDR3 loop spans 15 amino acids. For the CDR3, the DNA is TGTGCCAGCAGCCCTGACGACAGGTATAATTCACCCCTCCACTTT. This encodes CASSPDDRYNSPLHF.

The CDR3 region is CASSDIGTAHYEQYV. CDR3 sequence (DNA): TGTGCCAGCAGTGATATCGGGACAGCTCACTACGAGCAGTACGTC. The chain links TRBV2 to TRBJ2-7, with 7 nucleotides matching TRBD1. This CDR3 contains 15 residues. V lost 3 bases to trimming and J lost 3 bases; unmatched junction nucleotides: 8. Germline CDR1 reads SNHLY; CDR2 reads FYNNEI.

V gene TRBV4-1 combines with J gene TRBJ2-5, with a weak D call TRBD2 (6 bases). This CDR3 spans 15 amino acids. Trimming pared 0 bases from V and 4 bases from J, leaving 12 bases between. From germline, CDR1 is MGHRA and CDR2 YSYEKL. The CDR3 DNA is TGCGCCAGCAGCCAAGATCAGCGCGGGGTAGAGACCCAGTACTTC. It codes for CASSQDQRGVETQYF.

This clone was observed a few times. CDR3 sequence: CASNQLVPADEQFF. CDR3 DNA sequence: TGTGCCAGCAATCAACTAGTCCCGGCGGATGAGCAGTTCTTC. The chain couples TRBV28 to TRBJ2-1; tentative D call: TRBD2 (5 bases). Trimming pared 7 bases from V and 8 bases from J, leaving 18 bases between. CDR1 is MDHEN and CDR2 is SYDVKM in the germline V gene. The CDR3 runs 14 residues.

By sample share, this clone is medium-sized. This chain connects TRBV21-1 to TRBJ2-5; whether TRBD1, the table's D call, matches the DNA was not checked. TRBV21-1 is a listed pseudogene. The CDR3 spans 15 residues. The CDR3 reads CAIALPDRRSETQYF. CDR3 nucleotide sequence: TGTGCCATTGCCTTACCGGACAGGCGCTCAGAGACCCAGTACTTC.

Only a few counts were recorded for this clone. The chain combines TRBV28 with TRBJ2-2; unclear D gene. Germline assignment: CDR1 MDHEN and CDR2 SYDVKM. This CDR3 is 13 amino acids long. The V gene lost 5 bases and the J gene lost 8 bases, with 12 bases spanning the gap. CDR3 sequence: CASSPPGVGELFF. The CDR3 nucleotides are TGTGCCAGCAGTCCCCCAGGAGTAGGGGAGCTGTTTTTT.

V usage is TRBV7-8 and J usage is TRBJ1-6, with D possibly being TRBD1 (5 bases). The CDR3 runs 17 residues. CDR1 is SGHVS, CDR2 FQNEAQ, per germline. V lost 7 bases to trimming and J lost 0 bases, with 16 bases between them. CDR3 nucleotide sequence: TGTGCCAGCACAAAACCCGGGGCCAGCTCCTATAATTCACCCCTCCACTTT. Protein sequence: CASTKPGASSYNSPLHF.

This chain joins TRBV27 and TRBJ2-7; 7 bases are shared with TRBD2. This CDR3 has 13 residues. J gave up 2 bases and V 3 bases, and 1 base lay outside the gene matches. The germline CDR1 and CDR2 sequences are MNHEY and SMNVEV (reference sequence). The DNA for the CDR3 is TGTGCCAGCAGTTTCGGACTAGCCTACGAGCAGTACTTC. Amino acids: CASSFGLAYEQYF.

The chain's CDR3 is CASSFGSAGSREAFF. The DNA of the CDR3 is TGTGCCAGCAGCTTCGGCAGCGCGGGCAGTCGGGAAGCTTTCTTT. The rearrangement uses TRBV6-5 and TRBJ1-1; D unclear. V was trimmed by 6 bases and J by 8 bases, leaving 22 bases between them. This CDR3 has 15 residues. Germline V gene lookup returns CDR1 MNHEY and CDR2 SVGAGI.